A selection of T cell receptor beta chains follows, all from one sample in a study of HIV-infected patients and healthy controls. TCRdb re-analysed the 5' RACE reads in MiXCR, keeping a single row per CDR3 protein. The table has roughly 18,000 distinct CDR3 sequences, approximately 9.5% seen once. The source material was blood. These receptor sequences come from an adult in good health. Each CDR3 is given with its conserved first and last residue. D genes are given only for firm matches. Where a row states a size, it is once, few, many or the class of an expanded clone; other rows omit it.

CDR3nt: TGTGCCAGCAGCAGACAGACCTACGAGCAGTACTTC
CDR3aa: CASSRQTYEQYF
abundance: NA
d_gene: NA
v_gene: TRBV6-6
len: 12
j_gene: TRBJ2-7

CDR3nt: TGTGCCAGCAGTTTAGCTAGCGGGAACGGAGAGACCCAGTACTTC
CDR3aa: CASSLASGNGETQYF
abundance: many
d_gene: TRBD2
v_gene: TRBV12-3/TRBV12-4
len: 15
j_gene: TRBJ2-5

CDR3nt: TGTGCCAGCACCGAGACTAGCGGGGCGGGAGGGCAGTATTTT
CDR3aa: CASTETSGAGGQYF
abundance: NA
d_gene: TRBD2
v_gene: TRBV12-3/TRBV12-4
len: 14
j_gene: TRBJ2-3

CDR3nt: TGTGCCAGCCGAAAGGACAGTCAGCAGTTCTTC
CDR3aa: CASRKDSQQFF
abundance: NA
d_gene: NA
v_gene: TRBV25-1
len: 11
j_gene: TRBJ2-1

CDR3nt: TGTGCCAGCTCACTCGGACAGGGGGCAAACACTGAAGCTTTCTTT
CDR3aa: CASSLGQGANTEAFF
abundance: NA
d_gene: TRBD1
v_gene: TRBV18
len: 15
j_gene: TRBJ1-1

CDR3nt: TGTGCCAGCAGGACTTCTGGGGCCAACGTCCTGACTTTC
CDR3aa: CASRTSGANVLTF
abundance: many
d_gene: NA
v_gene: TRBV27
len: 13
j_gene: TRBJ2-6

CDR3nt: TGTGCCAGCAGTTTAAGCCGGAACCAGAACACTGAAGCTTTCTTT
CDR3aa: CASSLSRNQNTEAFF
abundance: medium-sized
d_gene: NA
v_gene: TRBV12-3/TRBV12-4
len: 15
j_gene: TRBJ1-1

CDR3nt: TGTGCCATCAGGACTCGAGGGACAGGGAGCTACGAGCAGTACTTC
CDR3aa: CAIRTRGTGSYEQYF
abundance: many
d_gene: TRBD1
v_gene: TRBV10-3
len: 15
j_gene: TRBJ2-7

CDR3nt: TGTGCCAGCAGCGTGGGCCTAGCGGTTACCGGGGAGCTGTTTTTT
CDR3aa: CASSVGLAVTGELFF
abundance: few
d_gene: TRBD2
v_gene: TRBV9
len: 15
j_gene: TRBJ2-2

CDR3nt: TGCGCCAGCAGCCCCCCAGGTCCCCAGACAGATACGCAGTATTTT
CDR3aa: CASSPPGPQTDTQYF
abundance: many
d_gene: NA
v_gene: TRBV4-1
len: 15
j_gene: TRBJ2-3

CDR3nt: TGTGCCAGCAGTTTCTCCAGGAACACTGAAGCTTTCTTT
CDR3aa: CASSFSRNTEAFF
abundance: NA
d_gene: NA
v_gene: TRBV28
len: 13
j_gene: TRBJ1-1

CDR3nt: TGTGCCTGGAGTGTAGGCGGGAGGTCGTTCTTC
CDR3aa: CAWSVGGRSFF
abundance: many
d_gene: TRBD2
v_gene: TRBV30
len: 11
j_gene: TRBJ2-1

CDR3nt: TGCAGTGCGAGGGACTCCCGCTCCTACGAGCAGTACTTC
CDR3aa: CSARDSRSYEQYF
abundance: many
d_gene: NA
v_gene: TRBV20-1
len: 13
j_gene: TRBJ2-7

CDR3nt: TGTGCCAGCTCACCAACGGCGGGCGGAGAGCAGTACTTC
CDR3aa: CASSPTAGGEQYF
abundance: medium-sized
d_gene: NA
v_gene: TRBV18
len: 13
j_gene: TRBJ2-7

CDR3nt: TGTGCCAGCAGCCCCGGGACAGGGGACGAGCAGTACTTC
CDR3aa: CASSPGTGDEQYF
abundance: many
d_gene: TRBD1
v_gene: TRBV11-3
len: 13
j_gene: TRBJ2-7

CDR3nt: TGTGCCAGCAGCCGCAACAGATACTCTGGAAACACCATATATTTT
CDR3aa: CASSRNRYSGNTIYF
abundance: many
d_gene: NA
v_gene: TRBV28
len: 15
j_gene: TRBJ1-3

CDR3nt: TGTGCCAGCAGCTCCATAACCAGCCGGGGCACTGAAGCTTTCTTT
CDR3aa: CASSSITSRGTEAFF
abundance: many
d_gene: NA
v_gene: TRBV11-2
len: 15
j_gene: TRBJ1-1

CDR3nt: TGTGCCAGCAGTTTCTTTGCAGCGGGCTACAATGAGCAGTTCTTC
CDR3aa: CASSFFAAGYNEQFF
abundance: medium-sized
d_gene: NA
v_gene: TRBV28
len: 15
j_gene: TRBJ2-1

CDR3nt: TGCGCCAGCAGCCAAGGGACAGGGGGCGTACCTGAAGCTTTCTTT
CDR3aa: CASSQGTGGVPEAFF
abundance: NA
d_gene: TRBD1
v_gene: TRBV4-1
len: 15
j_gene: TRBJ1-1

CDR3nt: TGTGCCAGCAGTTACTTTTTAGGGAACGAGCAGTACTTC
CDR3aa: CASSYFLGNEQYF
abundance: many
d_gene: NA
v_gene: TRBV6-5
len: 13
j_gene: TRBJ2-7

CDR3nt: TGCGCCAGCGCCCCAGGACTGAACACAGATACGCAGTATTTT
CDR3aa: CASAPGLNTDTQYF
abundance: medium-sized
d_gene: NA
v_gene: TRBV10-1
len: 14
j_gene: TRBJ2-3

CDR3nt: TGTGCCAGCAGCGCCTCCTTAGCGCGGGATAAGCAGTACTTC
CDR3aa: CASSASLARDKQYF
abundance: many
d_gene: NA
v_gene: TRBV11-1
len: 14
j_gene: TRBJ2-7

CDR3nt: TGTGCCAGCAGACCCCGGGGGACCTACAATGAGCAGTTCTTC
CDR3aa: CASRPRGTYNEQFF
abundance: NA
d_gene: NA
v_gene: TRBV11-2
len: 14
j_gene: TRBJ2-1

CDR3nt: TGTGCCAGCAGTCGACTAGCGGGAGGCACAGATACGCAGTATTTT
CDR3aa: CASSRLAGGTDTQYF
abundance: medium-sized
d_gene: TRBD2
v_gene: TRBV2
len: 15
j_gene: TRBJ2-3

CDR3nt: TGTGCCAGCAGCTCGTCTAGCGTCAGCACAGATACGCAGTATTTT
CDR3aa: CASSSSSVSTDTQYF
abundance: many
d_gene: NA
v_gene: TRBV7-9
len: 15
j_gene: TRBJ2-3

CDR3nt: TGTGCCAGCAGACAAATAGCGGGAGGACCTAGCACAGATACGCAGTATTTT
CDR3aa: CASRQIAGGPSTDTQYF
abundance: many
d_gene: TRBD2
v_gene: TRBV5-4
len: 17
j_gene: TRBJ2-3

CDR3nt: TGTGCCAGCCGCTCCCGGGGCGTAGGAGAGACCCAGTACTTC
CDR3aa: CASRSRGVGETQYF
abundance: NA
d_gene: NA
v_gene: TRBV7-9
len: 14
j_gene: TRBJ2-5

CDR3nt: TGTGCCAGTAGTGAACCGGGACAGGGAAACAATGAGCAGTTCTTC
CDR3aa: CASSEPGQGNNEQFF
abundance: few
d_gene: TRBD1
v_gene: TRBV19
len: 15
j_gene: TRBJ2-1

CDR3nt: TGTGCCAGCAGCCCATTTAGAGGTTCGGGCGAGCAGTACTTC
CDR3aa: CASSPFRGSGEQYF
abundance: many
d_gene: NA
v_gene: TRBV7-9
len: 14
j_gene: TRBJ2-7

CDR3nt: TGTGCCAGCAGCCCCCCCGGGACTAGCGGGAGAGAGACCCAGTACTTC
CDR3aa: CASSPPGTSGRETQYF
abundance: many
d_gene: TRBD2
v_gene: TRBV7-2
len: 16
j_gene: TRBJ2-5

CDR3nt: TGTGCCAGCAGCTTGGGAAGCTCCTACGAGCAGTACTTC
CDR3aa: CASSLGSSYEQYF
abundance: medium-sized
d_gene: NA
v_gene: TRBV5-6
len: 13
j_gene: TRBJ2-7

CDR3nt: TGTGCCAGCAGTTTCTCAGGATTCGGGGAGCTGTTTTTT
CDR3aa: CASSFSGFGELFF
abundance: medium-sized
d_gene: NA
v_gene: TRBV28
len: 13
j_gene: TRBJ2-2

CDR3nt: TGTGCCAGCAGCTCCCAGAGGACCAATGAGCAGTTCTTC
CDR3aa: CASSSQRTNEQFF
abundance: many
d_gene: NA
v_gene: TRBV7-2
len: 13
j_gene: TRBJ2-1

CDR3nt: TGTGCCAGCAGTGCGCTACAGGGAGGAGGGCCCGCCCAGTACTTC
CDR3aa: CASSALQGGGPAQYF
abundance: NA
d_gene: NA
v_gene: TRBV28
len: 15
j_gene: TRBJ2-5

CDR3nt: TGTGCCAGCATCCCCTCATGGGCTGGGCTAAGCCAAGAGACCCAGTACTTC
CDR3aa: CASIPSWAGLSQETQYF
abundance: NA
d_gene: NA
v_gene: TRBV6-5
len: 17
j_gene: TRBJ2-5

CDR3nt: TGTGCCAGCAGTTACTCGACAGGGGGCTATGGCTACACCTTC
CDR3aa: CASSYSTGGYGYTF
abundance: few
d_gene: TRBD1
v_gene: TRBV6-6
len: 14
j_gene: TRBJ1-2

CDR3nt: TGTGCCAGCTCACCACGGAATAGGAACAATGAGCAGTTCTTC
CDR3aa: CASSPRNRNNEQFF
abundance: many
d_gene: NA
v_gene: TRBV18
len: 14
j_gene: TRBJ2-1

CDR3nt: TGCGCCAGCAGCCACCAAGCGACAGAAGGGAGGTCACCCCTCCACTTT
CDR3aa: CASSHQATEGRSPLHF
abundance: medium-sized
d_gene: NA
v_gene: TRBV4-1
len: 16
j_gene: TRBJ1-6

CDR3nt: TGTGCCAGCAGCCTCGCGGACTATCCCTACCGCCAAGAGACCCAGTACTTC
CDR3aa: CASSLADYPYRQETQYF
abundance: medium-sized
d_gene: NA
v_gene: TRBV4-2
len: 17
j_gene: TRBJ2-5

CDR3nt: TGCAGCGTTGGGGTTACGGGAGAGGTCACTGAAGCTTTCTTT
CDR3aa: CSVGVTGEVTEAFF
abundance: few
d_gene: NA
v_gene: TRBV29-1
len: 14
j_gene: TRBJ1-1

CDR3nt: TGTGCCAGCAGTGACTCAGGGAATAATGAAAAACTGTTTTTT
CDR3aa: CASSDSGNNEKLFF
abundance: many
d_gene: NA
v_gene: TRBV2
len: 14
j_gene: TRBJ1-4

CDR3nt: TGTGCCAGCAGCCGACCTAGTAGGTCCTACGAGCAGTACTTC
CDR3aa: CASSRPSRSYEQYF
abundance: medium-sized
d_gene: NA
v_gene: TRBV11-2
len: 14
j_gene: TRBJ2-7

CDR3nt: TGCAGTGCTAGATGGGACGGGGGCCAAGAGACCCAGTACTTC
CDR3aa: CSARWDGGQETQYF
abundance: many
d_gene: NA
v_gene: TRBV20-1
len: 14
j_gene: TRBJ2-5

CDR3nt: TGTGCCAGCAGCCTTGCTAGCGGGAGTCGATCCTACGAGCAGTACTTC
CDR3aa: CASSLASGSRSYEQYF
abundance: many
d_gene: TRBD2
v_gene: TRBV12-3/TRBV12-4
len: 16
j_gene: TRBJ2-7

CDR3nt: TGTGCCAGCAGTCTGACCCTAGCGGGACAAGAGACCCAGTACTTC
CDR3aa: CASSLTLAGQETQYF
abundance: medium-sized
d_gene: TRBD2
v_gene: TRBV11-2
len: 15
j_gene: TRBJ2-5

CDR3nt: TGTGCCAGCAGCTTGGGGACTAGCGGTAGTGGAGATACGCAGTATTTT
CDR3aa: CASSLGTSGSGDTQYF
abundance: many
d_gene: TRBD2
v_gene: TRBV7-3
len: 16
j_gene: TRBJ2-3

CDR3nt: TGTGCCAGCAGCCCCGCGGCGGGGTACGAGCAGTACTTC
CDR3aa: CASSPAAGYEQYF
abundance: few
d_gene: NA
v_gene: TRBV3-1
len: 13
j_gene: TRBJ2-7

CDR3nt: TGTGCCAGCAGATTAGGACAGAGAAGGGGGACCCAGTACTTC
CDR3aa: CASRLGQRRGTQYF
abundance: NA
d_gene: NA
v_gene: TRBV6-5
len: 14
j_gene: TRBJ2-5